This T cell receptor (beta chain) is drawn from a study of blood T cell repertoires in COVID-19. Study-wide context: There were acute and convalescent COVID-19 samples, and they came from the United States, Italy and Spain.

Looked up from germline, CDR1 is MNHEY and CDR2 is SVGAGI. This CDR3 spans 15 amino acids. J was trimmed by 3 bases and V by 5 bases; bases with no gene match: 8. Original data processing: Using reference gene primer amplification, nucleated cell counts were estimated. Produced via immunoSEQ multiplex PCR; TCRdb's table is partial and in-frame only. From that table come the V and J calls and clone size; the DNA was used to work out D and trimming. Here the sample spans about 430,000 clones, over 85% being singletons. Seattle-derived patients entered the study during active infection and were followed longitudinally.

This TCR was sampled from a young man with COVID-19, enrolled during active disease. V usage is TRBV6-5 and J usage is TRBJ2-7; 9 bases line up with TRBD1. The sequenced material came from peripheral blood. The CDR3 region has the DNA TGTGCCAGCAGTAAACCGGGACAGGGTGTCTACGAGCAGTACTTC. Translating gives CASSKPGQGVYEQYF.